Each of the 25 T cell receptor beta chains below was sequenced from the same sample in a study of blood T cells in healthy people across ages. With a J-beta primer mix and a sample-barcoded 5' primer, a second PCR ran about 7 to 12 cycles. TCRdb independently ran MiXCR on the 5' RACE reads; one entry per CDR3 protein. This table has around 690,000 distinct CDR3 sequences, approximately 50% appearing once. Sequencing was done on a sample of blood. Receptor source: a man between 60 and 75 years old in good health.

The chain has TRBV27 and TRBJ2-7, with D hard to call. Near its end, the DNA agrees better with TRBJ2-5, so the J call may be wrong. CDR1 MNHEY and CDR2 SMNVEV come from the germline V gene (reference sequence). The CDR3 is 16 amino acids. This CDR3 reads CASRPIGLGSVETQYF. CDR3 DNA sequence: TGTGCCAGCAGACCTATTGGTTTGGGAAGTGTGGAGACCCAGTACTTC.

The rearrangement joins TRBV7-2 to TRBJ1-3, with D possibly being TRBD1 (6 bases). Trimming left V 11 bases short and J 7 bases short, with 27 bases between. This CDR3 region has 16 residues. Per the germline V gene, CDR1 is SGHTA and CDR2 is FQGNSA. For the CDR3, the DNA is TGTGCCTCATCGACCGGGACACTCGGCCGGTGGAACACCATATATTTT. Its protein is CASSTGTLGRWNTIYF.

This clonotype showed up just once. The gene calls are TRBV7-2 and TRBJ2-5, with TRBD1 identical over 11 bases. J was trimmed by 9 bases and V by 3 bases; bases with no gene match: 6. The V gene's germline CDR1 is SGHTA and CDR2 FQGNSA. The CDR3 is 14 residues long. CDR3 residues: CASSFTGTGGSQYF. The CDR3 DNA sequence: TGTGCCAGCAGCTTCACCGGGACAGGGGGTTCCCAGTACTTC. Looking up the rest from reference TRBV7-2 and TRBJ2-5 gives the full variable domain: GAGVSQSPSNKVTEKGKDVELRCDPISGHTALYWYRQSLGQGLEFLIYFQGNSAPDKSGLPSDRFSAERTGGSVSTLTIQRTQQEDSAVYLCASSFTGTGGSQYFGPGTRLLVL.

This clonotype occurred once. The chain couples TRBV20-1 to TRBJ1-1, with unresolved D. V gave up 3 bases and J gave up 7 bases, with 9 bases separating them. This CDR3 is built from 11 residues. Germline V lookup: CDR1 DFQATT, CDR2 SNEGSKA (reference sequence). The DNA of the CDR3 is TGCAGTGCTAGCAGCGTCCGTGAAGCTTTCTTT. Encoded protein: CSASSVREAFF.

The V call is TRBV20-1, the J call TRBJ2-5; D remains unclear. Between the trimmed V and J ends, which lost 5 bases and 4 bases, there was a span of 11 bases. CDR1 DFQATT and CDR2 SNEGSKA come from the germline V gene (reference sequence). The CDR3 has 12 residues. This CDR3 reads CSAPAGRETQYF. The CDR3, as DNA: TGCAGTGCTCCAGCCGGGCGAGAGACCCAGTACTTC.

The chain is built from TRBV20-1 and TRBJ2-3, with D perhaps TRBD2 (5 bases). The CDR3 is made up of 16 amino acids. Trimming left V 5 bases short and J 4 bases short, with 22 bases between. Germline values: CDR1 DFQATT, CDR2 SNEGSKA (reference sequence). The CDR3 DNA reads as TGCAGTGCTCCCGGCCTAGGCGGTGGGAGCCCAGATACGCAGTATTTT. Translating it yields CSAPGLGGGSPDTQYF.

The rearrangement uses TRBV5-1 and TRBJ2-2, with D possibly being TRBD2 (6 bases). This CDR3 contains 18 residues. Trimming stripped 5 bases from V and 0 bases from J, with 20 bases between. Germline loops: CDR1 SGHRS, CDR2 YFSETQ. CDR3 sequence (DNA): TGCGCCAGCAGGTCGATGGCGGGATCGATTGCGAACACCGGGGAGCTGTTTTTT. This encodes CASRSMAGSIANTGELFF.

This clonotype is a singleton in its sample. CDR3 protein: CSAAHRDLDTDTQYF. DNA of the CDR3: TGCAGTGCTGCCCACCGGGACTTAGACACAGATACGCAGTATTTT. The J gene is TRBJ2-3, the V gene TRBV20-1; tentatively, D is TRBD2 (6 bases). The V and J ends lost 5 bases and 2 bases respectively, with 17 bases between them. CDR3 length: 15 residues. CDR1 is DFQATT and CDR2 is SNEGSKA in the germline V gene (reference sequence).

V and J are TRBV20-1 and TRBJ1-6, with D unclear. V was trimmed by 3 bases and J by 0 bases, leaving 9 bases between them. The CDR3 totals 15 residues. The germline CDR1 and CDR2 sequences are DFQATT and SNEGSKA (reference sequence). Here the CDR3 reads CSASWSSSYNSPLHF. The CDR3 nucleotides are TGCAGTGCTAGTTGGTCCAGCTCCTATAATTCACCCCTCCACTTT.

The DNA of the CDR3 is TGCGCCAGCAGCTTCGGTAGTAGGATAGATACGCAGTATTTT. As protein: CASSFGSRIDTQYF. V and J are TRBV5-1 and TRBJ2-3; D unresolved. Germline V CDR1 and CDR2: SGHRS, YFSETQ. Trimming pared 2 bases from V and 5 bases from J, leaving 12 bases between. CDR3 length: 14 amino acids.

The rearrangement links TRBV20-1 to TRBJ2-3; D unresolved. The germline gives CDR1 DFQATT, CDR2 SNEGSKA (reference sequence). Deletions cut 1 base from V and 3 bases from J, with 5 bases between. The CDR3 has 12 amino acids. The CDR3 DNA reads as TGCAGTGCTAGAGGACGGACAGATACGCAGTATTTT. Encoded protein: CSARGRTDTQYF.

This clonotype occurred a few times. The chain recombines TRBV3-1 with TRBJ2-4; D is unclear. TRBJ2-7 explains the end of the DNA better; the J call may be wrong. The length of the CDR3 is 15 residues. In germline, CDR1 is LGHDT, CDR2 YNNKEL (reference sequence). CDR3 sequence reads: CASSQGAYSAYEQYF. As DNA, the CDR3 is TGTGCCAGCAGCCAAGGGGCGTACTCCGCCTACGAGCAGTACTTC.

J is TRBJ2-1 and V is TRBV28; 8 bases line up with TRBD2. Per the germline V gene, CDR1 is MDHEN and CDR2 is SYDVKM. CDR3 length equals 15 residues. The ends lost 1 base at V and 5 bases at J; junction bases unmatched: 4. CDR3 in amino acids: CASSLFVAGNNEQFF. CDR3 DNA sequence: TGTGCCAGCAGTTTATTCGTAGCGGGGAACAATGAGCAGTTCTTC.

The rearrangement uses TRBV27 and TRBJ2-7, with 7 bases matching TRBD1. V lost 6 bases to trimming and J lost 0 bases; unmatched junction nucleotides: 5. Per germline, CDR1 MNHEY and CDR2 SMNVEV (reference sequence). The CDR3 sequence is 14 residues long. CDR3 sequence reads: CASSRDSISYEQYF. The CDR3 DNA follows: TGTGCCAGCAGCCGGGACAGTATCTCCTACGAGCAGTACTTC.

The chain links TRBV12-3 or TRBV12-4 to TRBJ2-1, with a possible D match to TRBD2 (5 bases). Trimming took off 3 bases at V and 2 bases at J, with 11 bases between the two ends. CDR3 size: 15 residues. The CDR3 nucleotides are TGTGCCAGCAGTTTCCGGGGTCCAACCTACAATGAGCAGTTCTTC. Translated: CASSFRGPTYNEQFF.

This clonotype appeared a few times. The chain joins TRBV4-1 to TRBJ1-6, with 7 bases aligning to TRBD1. After removal of 2 bases from V and 5 bases from J, the junction contained 6 bases not matched to a gene. The CDR3 runs to 16 residues. Germline CDR1 MGHRA, CDR2 YSYEKL. CDR3 region: CASSQLNRGNNSPLHF. In nucleotides, the CDR3 is TGCGCCAGCAGCCAACTCAACAGGGGAAATAATTCACCCCTCCACTTT.

The V call is TRBV27, the J call TRBJ2-3, with 7 bases that match TRBD1. This CDR3 has 19 residues. The germline gives CDR1 MNHEY, CDR2 SMNVEV (reference sequence). V was clipped by 5 bases and J by 7 bases; unmatched bases: 24. This chain's CDR3 is CASSRSPGQRLGYGNTQYF. The CDR3 nucleotides read TGTGCCAGCAGTCGCTCACCGGGACAGCGATTAGGCTACGGGAATACGCAGTATTTT.

The chain joins TRBV6-5 to TRBJ2-1, with 7 bases that match TRBD1. Germline loops: CDR1 MNHEY, CDR2 SVGAGI. Trimming removed 3 bases from V and 4 bases from J; junction bases left unmatched: 9. The CDR3 length is 16 residues. DNA for the CDR3: TGTGCCAGCAGTTATGGGCCGGGACAGATATACAATGAGCAGTTCTTC. It is translated as CASSYGPGQIYNEQFF.

This chain uses TRBV5-6 with TRBJ2-3, with 7 bases aligning to TRBD1. This CDR3 is built from 15 residues. V was clipped by 2 bases and J by 2 bases; unmatched bases: 5. The germline V gene encodes CDR1 SGHDT and CDR2 YYEEEE. CDR3 coding DNA: TGTGCCAGCAGCTTTGAGGGGGCCATCACAGATACGCAGTATTTT. Protein product: CASSFEGAITDTQYF.

This rearrangement joins TRBV27 to TRBJ2-1; 10 positions agree with TRBD2. CDR3 length: 14 residues. Trimming at V came to 6 bases and at J to 2 bases, leaving 1 base not matched to a gene. From germline, CDR1 is MNHEY and CDR2 SMNVEV (reference sequence). The CDR3 region is CASRLAGTYNEQFF. CDR3 DNA: TGTGCCAGCAGACTAGCGGGGACCTACAATGAGCAGTTCTTC.

This clonotype was counted a single time. This chain links TRBV18 with TRBJ1-2; unclear D gene. Between the trimmed V and J ends, which lost 4 bases and 1 base, there was a span of 7 bases. This CDR3 contains 13 residues. Germline V gene data show CDR1 as KGHSH and CDR2 as LQKENI. As DNA, the CDR3 is TGTGCCAGCTCACTCCAGGATAACTATGGCTACACCTTC. This encodes CASSLQDNYGYTF.

This clonotype was observed a few times. The chain employs TRBV5-1 and TRBJ2-1, with TRBD1 identical over 10 bases. The CDR3 runs 14 residues. V dropped 7 bases and J dropped 4; count of bases not matched to a gene: 5. Per the germline V gene, CDR1 is SGHRS and CDR2 is YFSETQ. CDR3 nucleotides: TGCGCCAGCGGCCTGGACAGGGGGTACAATGAGCAGTTCTTC. Encoded protein: CASGLDRGYNEQFF.

This clonotype was detected a few times. V gene TRBV5-1 combines with J gene TRBJ1-1, with D unclear. The V end lost 1 base, the J end lost 1 base, and 8 bases lay between the germline ends. Germline lookup yields CDR1 SGHRS and CDR2 YFSETQ. The CDR3 has 14 residues. The DNA of the CDR3 is TGCGCCAGCAGCTTGTTCGGCCAGAACACTGAAGCTTTCTTT. Translation: CASSLFGQNTEAFF. Full variable domain (missing parts from reference TRBV5-1 and TRBJ1-1): KAGVTQTPRYLIKTRGQQVTLSCSPISGHRSVSWYQQTPGQGLQFLFEYFSETQRNKGNFPGRFSGRQFSNSRSEMNVSTLELGDSALYLCASSLFGQNTEAFFGQGTRLTVV.

Many counts were recorded for this clonotype. The rearrangement links TRBV20-1 to TRBJ1-2, with D unclear. Per germline, CDR1 DFQATT and CDR2 SNEGSKA (reference sequence). The CDR3 has 12 amino acids. V lost 0 bases and J lost 4, with 6 bases in between. The CDR3 DNA is TGCAGTGCTAGAGACAGGATCTATGGCTACACCTTC. Translating gives CSARDRIYGYTF.

This chain joins TRBV28 and TRBJ2-7; possible D gene TRBD2, 6 bases. The CDR3 has 16 residues. The germline CDR1 and CDR2 sequences are MDHEN and SYDVKM. The V and J ends lost 5 bases and 2 bases respectively, with 19 bases between them. This CDR3 is CASSPHALSGPYEQYF. The CDR3 DNA is TGTGCCAGCAGTCCCCACGCCCTTAGCGGACCCTACGAGCAGTACTTC. Using reference TRBV28 and TRBJ2-7 for the parts outside the CDR3, the full variable domain is DVKVTQSSRYLVKRTGEKVFLECVQDMDHENMFWYRQDPGLGLRLIYFSYDVKMKEKGDIPEGYSVSREKKERFSLILESASTNQTSMYLCASSPHALSGPYEQYFGPGTRLTVT.